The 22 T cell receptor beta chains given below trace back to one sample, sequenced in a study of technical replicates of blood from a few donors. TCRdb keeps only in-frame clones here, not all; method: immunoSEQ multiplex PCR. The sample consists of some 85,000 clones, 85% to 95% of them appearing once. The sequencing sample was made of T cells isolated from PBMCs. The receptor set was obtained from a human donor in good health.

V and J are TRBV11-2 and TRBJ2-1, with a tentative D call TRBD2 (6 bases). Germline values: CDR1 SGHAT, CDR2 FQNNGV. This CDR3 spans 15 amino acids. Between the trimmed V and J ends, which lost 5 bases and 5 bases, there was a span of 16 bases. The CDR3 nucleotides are TGTGCCAGCAGCCCGCTGGAGACTAGTCACAATGAGCAGTTCTTC. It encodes CASSPLETSHNEQFF.

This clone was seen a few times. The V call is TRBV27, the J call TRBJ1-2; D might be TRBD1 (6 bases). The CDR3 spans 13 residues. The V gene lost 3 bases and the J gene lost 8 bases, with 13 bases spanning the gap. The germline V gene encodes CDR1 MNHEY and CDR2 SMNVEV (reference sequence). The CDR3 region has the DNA TGTGCCAGCAGTTTGGGGGGGCTAAGGGGCTACACCTTC. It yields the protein CASSLGGLRGYTF.

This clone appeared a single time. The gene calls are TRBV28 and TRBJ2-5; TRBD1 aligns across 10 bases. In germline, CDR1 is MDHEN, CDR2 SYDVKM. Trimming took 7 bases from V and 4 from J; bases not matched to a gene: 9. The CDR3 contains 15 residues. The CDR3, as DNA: TGTGCCAGCACGAGGACAGGGGGTCTTGGAGAGACCCAGTACTTC. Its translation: CASTRTGGLGETQYF. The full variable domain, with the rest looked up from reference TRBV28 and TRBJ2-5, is DVKVTQSSRYLVKRTGEKVFLECVQDMDHENMFWYRQDPGLGLRLIYFSYDVKMKEKGDIPEGYSVSREKKERFSLILESASTNQTSMYLCASTRTGGLGETQYFGPGTRLLVL.

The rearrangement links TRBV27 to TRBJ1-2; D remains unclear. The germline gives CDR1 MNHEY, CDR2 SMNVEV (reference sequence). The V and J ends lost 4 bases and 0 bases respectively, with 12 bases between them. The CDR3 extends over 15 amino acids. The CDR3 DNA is TGTGCCAGCAGTTATACAGAGGGCACTAACTATGGCTACACCTTC. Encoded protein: CASSYTEGTNYGYTF.

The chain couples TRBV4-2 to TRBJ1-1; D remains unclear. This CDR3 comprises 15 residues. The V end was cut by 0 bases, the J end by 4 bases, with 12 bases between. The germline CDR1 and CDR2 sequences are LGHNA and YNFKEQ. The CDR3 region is CASSQDGGWSTEAFF. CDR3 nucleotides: TGTGCCAGCAGCCAAGATGGAGGGTGGAGCACTGAAGCTTTCTTT.

The CDR3 loop reads CASSVRSLGSGANVLTF. DNA for the CDR3: TGTGCCAGCAGCGTCAGGTCCCTCGGATCTGGGGCCAACGTCCTGACTTTC. The gene calls are TRBV5-4 and TRBJ2-6; D uncertain. Germline V gene lookup returns CDR1 SGHNT and CDR2 YYREEE (reference sequence). V dropped 4 bases and J dropped 1 base, with 15 bases sitting between them. The CDR3 sequence is 17 residues long.

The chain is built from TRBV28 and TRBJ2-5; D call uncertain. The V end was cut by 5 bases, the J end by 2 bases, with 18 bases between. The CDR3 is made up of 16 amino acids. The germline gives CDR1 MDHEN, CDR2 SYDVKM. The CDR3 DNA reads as TGTGCCAGCAGTAAGGATTGGAACCCAGGACAAGAGACCCAGTACTTC. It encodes CASSKDWNPGQETQYF. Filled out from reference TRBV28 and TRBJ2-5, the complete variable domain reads DVKVTQSSRYLVKRTGEKVFLECVQDMDHENMFWYRQDPGLGLRLIYFSYDVKMKEKGDIPEGYSVSREKKERFSLILESASTNQTSMYLCASSKDWNPGQETQYFGPGTRLLVL.

The DNA for the CDR3 is TGTGCCAGCAGCGGTACGGGTGGGACTAGCGGACTTAACACCGGGGAGCTGTTTTTT. Protein: CASSGTGGTSGLNTGELFF. The chain couples TRBV9 to TRBJ2-2, with 11 bases lining up with TRBD2. Trimming removed 3 bases from V and 2 bases from J; junction bases left unmatched: 12. This CDR3 has 19 amino acids. CDR1 and CDR2 (germline): SGDLS, YYNGEE.

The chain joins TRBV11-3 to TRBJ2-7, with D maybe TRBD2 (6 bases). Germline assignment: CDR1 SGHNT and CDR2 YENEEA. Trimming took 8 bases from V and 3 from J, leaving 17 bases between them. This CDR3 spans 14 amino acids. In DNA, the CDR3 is TGTGCCAGCCCCGGTGCTAGCGTGTTCTACGAGCAGTACTTC. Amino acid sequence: CASPGASVFYEQYF.

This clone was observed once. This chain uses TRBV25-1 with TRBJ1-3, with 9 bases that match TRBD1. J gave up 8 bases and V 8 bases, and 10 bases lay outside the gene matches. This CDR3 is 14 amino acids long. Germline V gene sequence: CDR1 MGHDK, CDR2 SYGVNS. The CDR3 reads CASGPGQGPDTIYF. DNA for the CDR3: TGTGCCAGCGGTCCGGGACAGGGACCAGACACCATATATTTT.

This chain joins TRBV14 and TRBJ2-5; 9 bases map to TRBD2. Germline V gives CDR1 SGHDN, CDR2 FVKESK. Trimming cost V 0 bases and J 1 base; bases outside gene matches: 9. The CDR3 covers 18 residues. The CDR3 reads CASSQDILASGVQETQYF. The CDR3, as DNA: TGTGCCAGCAGCCAAGATATCTTAGCTAGCGGGGTCCAAGAGACCCAGTACTTC.

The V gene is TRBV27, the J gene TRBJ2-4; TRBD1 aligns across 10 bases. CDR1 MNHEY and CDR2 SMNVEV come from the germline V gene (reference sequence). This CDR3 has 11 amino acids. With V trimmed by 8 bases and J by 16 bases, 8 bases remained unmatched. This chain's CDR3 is CASGWDRGTYF. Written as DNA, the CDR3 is TGTGCCAGCGGGTGGGACAGGGGCACCTACTTC.

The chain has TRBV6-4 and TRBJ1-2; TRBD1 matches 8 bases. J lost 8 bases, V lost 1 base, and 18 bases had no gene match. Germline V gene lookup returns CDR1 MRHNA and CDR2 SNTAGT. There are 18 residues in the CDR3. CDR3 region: CASSDFVVLGQGTGGYTF. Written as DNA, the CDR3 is TGTGCCAGCAGTGACTTCGTAGTATTAGGACAGGGAACGGGAGGCTACACCTTC.

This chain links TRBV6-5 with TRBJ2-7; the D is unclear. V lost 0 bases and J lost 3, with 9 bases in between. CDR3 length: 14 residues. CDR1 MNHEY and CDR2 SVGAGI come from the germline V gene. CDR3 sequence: CASSYSFFGYEQYF. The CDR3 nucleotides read TGTGCCAGCAGTTACTCGTTTTTCGGCTACGAGCAGTACTTC.

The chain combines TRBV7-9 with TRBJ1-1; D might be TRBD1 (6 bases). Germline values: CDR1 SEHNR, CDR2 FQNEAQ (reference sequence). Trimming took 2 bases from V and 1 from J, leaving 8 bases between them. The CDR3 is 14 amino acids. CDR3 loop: CASSLQGRNTEAFF. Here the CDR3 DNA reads TGTGCCAGCAGCTTACAGGGGAGGAACACTGAAGCTTTCTTT.

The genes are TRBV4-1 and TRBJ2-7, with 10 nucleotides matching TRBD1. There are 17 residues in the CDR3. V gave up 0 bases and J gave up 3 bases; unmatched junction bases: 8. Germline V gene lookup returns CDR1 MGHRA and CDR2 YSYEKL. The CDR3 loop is CASSQDRDRGYYYEQYF. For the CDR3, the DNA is TGCGCCAGCAGCCAAGATAGGGACAGGGGCTACTACTACGAGCAGTACTTC.

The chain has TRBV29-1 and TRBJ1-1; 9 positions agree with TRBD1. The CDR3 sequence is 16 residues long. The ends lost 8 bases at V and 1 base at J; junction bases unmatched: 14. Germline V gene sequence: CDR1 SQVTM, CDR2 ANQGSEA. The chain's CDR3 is CSCTGTGTIANTEAFF. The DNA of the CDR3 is TGCAGCTGTACCGGGACAGGGACGATTGCGAACACTGAAGCTTTCTTT. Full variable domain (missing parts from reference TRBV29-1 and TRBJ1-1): SAVISQKPSRDICQRGTSLTIQCQVDSQVTMMFWYRQQPGQSLTLIATANQGSEATYESGFVIDKFPISRPNLTFSTLTVSNMSPEDSSIYLCSCTGTGTIANTEAFFGQGTRLTVV.

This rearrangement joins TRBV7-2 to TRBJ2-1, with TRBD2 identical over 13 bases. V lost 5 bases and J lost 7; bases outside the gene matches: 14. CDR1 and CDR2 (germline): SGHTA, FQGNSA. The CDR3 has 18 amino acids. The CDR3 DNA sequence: TGTGCCAGCAGCCTTCGACTAGCGGGAGGAGTTAGTTGGAATGAGCAGTTCTTC. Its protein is CASSLRLAGGVSWNEQFF.

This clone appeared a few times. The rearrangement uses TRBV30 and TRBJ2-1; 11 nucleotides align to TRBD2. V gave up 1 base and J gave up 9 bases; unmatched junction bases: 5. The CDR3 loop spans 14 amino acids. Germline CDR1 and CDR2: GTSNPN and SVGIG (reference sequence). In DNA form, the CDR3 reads TGTGCCTGGAGTGAGGGACTAGCGGTCAGTGAGCAGTTCTTC. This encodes CAWSEGLAVSEQFF.

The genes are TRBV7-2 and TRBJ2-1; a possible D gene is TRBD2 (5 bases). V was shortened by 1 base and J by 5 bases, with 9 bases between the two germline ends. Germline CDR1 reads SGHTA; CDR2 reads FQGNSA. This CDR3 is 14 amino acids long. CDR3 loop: CASSLDLRDNEQFF. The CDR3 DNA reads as TGTGCCAGCAGCTTAGATTTGCGGGACAATGAGCAGTTCTTC.

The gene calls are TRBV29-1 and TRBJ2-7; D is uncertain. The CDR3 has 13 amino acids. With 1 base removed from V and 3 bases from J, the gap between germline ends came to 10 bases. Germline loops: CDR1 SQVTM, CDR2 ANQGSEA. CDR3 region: CSVEGGNHYEQYF. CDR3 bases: TGCAGCGTTGAAGGCGGCAACCACTACGAGCAGTACTTC.

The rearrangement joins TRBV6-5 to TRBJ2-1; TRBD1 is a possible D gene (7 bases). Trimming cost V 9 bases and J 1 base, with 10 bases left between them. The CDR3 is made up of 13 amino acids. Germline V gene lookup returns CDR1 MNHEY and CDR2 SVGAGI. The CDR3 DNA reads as TGTGCCAGTGCGGGACAGTCCTACAATGAGCAGTTCTTC. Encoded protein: CASAGQSYNEQFF.